A selection of T cell receptor beta chains follows, all from one sample in a study of shared clonotypes between healthy human individuals. Clones were sequenced by immunoSEQ multiplex PCR, and TCRdb holds only the in-frame ones, with some missing. There are over 2,000,000 clones in the sample; just over 90% occur only once, and over 1.5% lies in the top ten. Sample: naive CD8+ T cells from PBMCs. The origin of the receptors is a man younger than 35 in good health. Some clones in this sample may be carry-over from other donors' samples. CDR3s include the opening cysteine and the closing phenylalanine or tryptophan. D genes are given only for firm matches. Size is omitted from some rows. Given values are once, few, many or a class for expanded clones.

j_gene	abundance	v_gene	d_gene	CDR3aa	CDR3nt
TRBJ2-3	NA	TRBV7-6	TRBD2	CASSSVAGVSTDTQYF	TGTGCCAGCAGCTCGGTAGCGGGAGTAAGCACAGATACGCAGTATTTT
TRBJ2-1	NA	TRBV4-3	TRBD1	CASSFHSGTGGNEQFF	TGCGCCAGCAGCTTCCACTCCGGGACAGGGGGCAATGAGCAGTTCTTC
TRBJ1-2	NA	TRBV2	TRBD1	CASSLRDRGVINYGYTF	TGTGCCAGCAGTCTCCGGGACAGGGGCGTTATTAACTATGGCTACACCTTC
TRBJ2-2	NA	TRBV9	NA	CASSLTGQGLSGELFF	TGTGCCAGCAGCTTGACGGGACAAGGTTTATCCGGGGAGCTGTTTTTT
TRBJ2-1	NA	TRBV5-8	TRBD2	CASSLGLASYNEQFF	TGTGCCAGCAGCTTGGGACTAGCCTCCTACAATGAGCAGTTCTTC
TRBJ2-1	once	TRBV7-9	NA	CASSLATANNEQFF	TGTGCCAGCAGCTTAGCGACAGCCAACAATGAGCAGTTCTTC
TRBJ1-1	NA	TRBV10-3	NA	CAIQGHRTEAFF	TGTGCCATCCAGGGACACAGAACTGAAGCTTTCTTT
TRBJ2-7	NA	TRBV5-6	NA	CASSSGWGRYYEQYF	TGTGCCAGCAGCTCAGGGTGGGGACGGTACTACGAGCAGTACTTC
TRBJ2-3	NA	TRBV4-3	TRBD2	CASSQGSGGGTDTQYF	TGCGCCAGCAGCCAAGGTTCCGGGGGGGGCACAGATACGCAGTATTTT
TRBJ2-7	NA	TRBV7-9	NA	CASSFFAYEQYF	TGTGCCAGCAGCTTTTTCGCCTACGAGCAGTACTTC
TRBJ2-7	NA	TRBV6-5	NA	CASSSSFQQYF	TGTGCCAGCAGTTCTAGTTTCCAGCAGTACTTC
TRBJ2-2	NA	TRBV5-1	NA	CASQAEVTGELFF	TGCGCCAGCCAAGCGGAGGTGACCGGGGAGCTGTTTTTT
TRBJ2-1	NA	TRBV27	TRBD2	CASSLSGGDNEQFF	TGTGCCAGCAGTCTCTCCGGGGGGGACAATGAGCAGTTCTTC
TRBJ2-7	NA	TRBV27	TRBD2	CASSSGLALAYEQYF	TGTGCCAGCAGTTCGGGACTAGCTCTGGCCTACGAGCAGTACTTC
TRBJ1-2	NA	TRBV6-1	TRBD1	CASSGLRGLHYGYTF	TGTGCCAGCAGTGGACTCAGGGGGCTGCACTATGGCTACACCTTC
TRBJ2-7	NA	TRBV18	TRBD1	CASSPPNPYRGRAYEQYF	TGTGCCAGCTCACCACCGAACCCCTACAGGGGACGAGCCTACGAGCAGTACTTC
TRBJ2-7	NA	TRBV29-1	TRBD1	CSVVDRGDYEQYF	TGCAGCGTTGTGGACAGGGGAGACTACGAGCAGTACTTC
TRBJ1-1	NA	TRBV4-1	NA	CASSQGGAQGNTEAFF	TGCGCCAGCAGCCAAGGGGGGGCGCAGGGAAACACTGAAGCTTTCTTT
TRBJ1-1	NA	TRBV6-5	NA	CASSLTKGDTEAFF	TGTGCCAGCAGTCTCACCAAGGGGGACACTGAAGCTTTCTTT
TRBJ1-4	once	TRBV4-3	NA	CASSQGLTATNEKLFF	TGCGCCAGCAGCCAAGGACTCACTGCAACTAATGAAAAACTGTTTTTT
TRBJ1-2	once	TRBV7-2	NA	CASKTAIYGYTF	TGTGCCAGCAAGACAGCGATCTATGGCTACACCTTC
TRBJ2-1	NA	TRBV4-1	NA	CASSQVLQGHEQFF	TGCGCCAGCAGCCAAGTTTTGCAGGGCCATGAGCAGTTCTTC
TRBJ2-7	NA	TRBV28	TRBD1	CASSGQGGSYEQYF	TGTGCCAGCAGCGGACAGGGAGGCTCCTACGAGCAGTACTTC
TRBJ2-5	NA	TRBV18	NA	CASSPPGKPRTETQYF	TGTGCCAGCTCACCACCGGGCAAACCGCGTACAGAGACCCAGTACTTC
TRBJ2-3	NA	TRBV10-3	NA	CATLGVPKTGNTQYF	TGTGCCACCCTGGGGGTCCCAAAAACCGGTAATACGCAGTATTTT
TRBJ2-3	NA	TRBV2	NA	CASSVYRVTDTQYF	TGTGCCAGCAGCGTATACAGGGTTACAGATACGCAGTATTTT
TRBJ1-1	NA	TRBV11-2	NA	CASSFWRGAHTEAFF	TGTGCCAGCAGCTTCTGGAGAGGAGCTCACACTGAAGCTTTCTTT
TRBJ2-7	NA	TRBV6-5	TRBD1	CASSYRTGSYEQYF	TGTGCCAGCAGCTACAGGACAGGCTCCTACGAGCAGTACTTC
TRBJ1-2	NA	TRBV4-1	NA	CASSQAGTYGGYTF	TGCGCCAGCAGCCAAGCCGGGACCTACGGTGGCTACACCTTC
TRBJ2-1	NA	TRBV28	TRBD2	CASSSTSGSSYNEQFF	TGTGCCAGCAGTTCAACTAGCGGGAGCTCCTACAATGAGCAGTTCTTC
TRBJ2-7	NA	TRBV28	TRBD1	CASSQGDEQYF	TGTGCCAGCAGCCAGGGGGACGAGCAGTACTTC
TRBJ2-1	NA	TRBV4-2	TRBD2	CASSQGSSGIYNEQFF	TGTGCCAGCAGCCAAGGGTCAAGCGGGATCTATAATGAGCAGTTCTTC
TRBJ2-2	NA	TRBV18	NA	CASSPLREDTGELFF	TGTGCCAGCTCACCACTAAGGGAGGACACCGGGGAGCTGTTTTTT
TRBJ2-1	NA	TRBV6-1	NA	CASSVRTVYEQFF	TGTGCCAGCAGTGTTCGGACAGTCTATGAGCAGTTCTTC
TRBJ1-2	NA	TRBV29-1	NA	CSVVESGGWGYTF	TGCAGCGTTGTTGAGAGCGGCGGTTGGGGCTACACCTTC
TRBJ1-2	NA	TRBV27	NA	CASRGGDDYGYTF	TGTGCCAGCAGAGGAGGGGATGACTATGGCTACACCTTC
TRBJ1-1	NA	TRBV7-9	NA	CASSSTYTEAFF	TGTGCCAGCAGCTCCACTTACACTGAAGCTTTCTTT
TRBJ1-4	NA	TRBV27	TRBD1	CASSLTGGWANEKLFF	TGTGCCAGCAGTTTAACAGGGGGTTGGGCTAATGAAAAACTGTTTTTT
TRBJ2-3	NA	TRBV27	TRBD1	CASSGAGTGVWDTQYF	TGTGCCAGCAGTGGCGCCGGGACAGGGGTTTGGGATACGCAGTATTTT
TRBJ2-7	NA	TRBV7-8	TRBD1	CASSTQGASAYEQYF	TGTGCCAGCAGCACCCAGGGGGCAAGCGCCTACGAGCAGTACTTC
TRBJ2-3	NA	TRBV7-3	TRBD2	CASSSLAGGRDTQYF	TGTGCCAGCAGCTCTCTAGCGGGTGGCCGGGATACGCAGTATTTT